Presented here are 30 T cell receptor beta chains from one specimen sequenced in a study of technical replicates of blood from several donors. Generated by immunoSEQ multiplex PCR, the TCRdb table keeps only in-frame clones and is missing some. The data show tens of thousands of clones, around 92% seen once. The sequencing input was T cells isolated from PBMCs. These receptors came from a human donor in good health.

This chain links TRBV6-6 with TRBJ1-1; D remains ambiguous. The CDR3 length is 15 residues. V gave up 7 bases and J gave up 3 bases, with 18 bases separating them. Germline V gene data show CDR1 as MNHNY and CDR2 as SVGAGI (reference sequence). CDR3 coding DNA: TGTGCCAGCACCCCGAGGGCCCTTCAGGACACTGAAGCTTTCTTT. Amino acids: CASTPRALQDTEAFF.

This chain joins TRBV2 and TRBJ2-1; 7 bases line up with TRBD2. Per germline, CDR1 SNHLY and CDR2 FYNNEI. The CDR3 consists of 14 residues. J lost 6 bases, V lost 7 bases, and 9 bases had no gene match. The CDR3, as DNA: TGTGCCAGCAATTACGAGGGAGGGCCCAATGAGCAGTTCTTC. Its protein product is CASNYEGGPNEQFF.

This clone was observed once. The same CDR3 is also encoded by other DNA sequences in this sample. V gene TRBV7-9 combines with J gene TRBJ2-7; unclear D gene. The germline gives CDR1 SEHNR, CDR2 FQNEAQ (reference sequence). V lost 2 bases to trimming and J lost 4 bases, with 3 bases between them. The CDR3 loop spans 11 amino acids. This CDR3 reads CASSLRYEQYF. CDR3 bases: TGTGCCAGCAGCTTACGTTACGAGCAGTACTTC.

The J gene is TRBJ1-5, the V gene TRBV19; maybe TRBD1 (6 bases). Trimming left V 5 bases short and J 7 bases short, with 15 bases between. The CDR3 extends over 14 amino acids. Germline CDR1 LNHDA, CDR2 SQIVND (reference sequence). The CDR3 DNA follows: TGTGCCAGTAGTCCTATAGACAGGCCCCAGCCCCAGCATTTT. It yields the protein CASSPIDRPQPQHF. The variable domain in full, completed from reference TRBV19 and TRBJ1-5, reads DGGITQSPKYLFRKEGQNVTLSCEQNLNHDAMYWYRQDPGQGLRLIYYSQIVNDFQKGDIAEGYSVSREKKESFPLTVTSAQKNPTAFYLCASSPIDRPQPQHFGDGTRLSIL.

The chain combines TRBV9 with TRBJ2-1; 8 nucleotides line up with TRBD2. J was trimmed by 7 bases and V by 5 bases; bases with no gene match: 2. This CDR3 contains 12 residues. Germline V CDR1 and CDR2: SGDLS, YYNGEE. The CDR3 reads CASSGGRNEQFF. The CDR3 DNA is TGTGCCAGCAGTGGCGGGAGGAATGAGCAGTTCTTC. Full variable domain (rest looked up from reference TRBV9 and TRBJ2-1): DSGVTQTPKHLITATGQRVTLRCSPRSGDLSVYWYQQSLDQGLQFLIQYYNGEERAKGNILERFSAQQFPDLHSELNLSSLELGDSALYFCASSGGRNEQFFGPGTRLTVL.

This CDR3 reads CAIGGTSENTGELFF. The CDR3 DNA reads as TGTGCCATCGGAGGGACTAGCGAGAACACCGGGGAGCTGTTTTTT. J is TRBJ2-2 and V is TRBV10-3; 10 positions match TRBD2. The trim removed 8 bases at V and 1 base at J, leaving 4 bases unmatched. The CDR3 consists of 15 residues. Germline V gene lookup returns CDR1 ENHRY and CDR2 SYGVKD.

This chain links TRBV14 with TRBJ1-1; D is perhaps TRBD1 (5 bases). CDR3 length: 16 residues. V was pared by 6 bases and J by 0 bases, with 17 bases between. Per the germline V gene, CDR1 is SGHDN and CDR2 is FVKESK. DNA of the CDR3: TGTGCCAGCAGTGATACGAGACAGCATATGAACACTGAAGCTTTCTTT. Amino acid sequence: CASSDTRQHMNTEAFF.

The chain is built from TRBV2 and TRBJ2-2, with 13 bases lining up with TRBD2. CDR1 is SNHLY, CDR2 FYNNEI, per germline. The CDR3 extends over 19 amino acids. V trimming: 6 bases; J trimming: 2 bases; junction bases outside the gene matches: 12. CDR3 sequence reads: CASSVDPGLAGPNTGELFF. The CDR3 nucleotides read TGTGCCAGCAGCGTAGATCCGGGACTAGCGGGACCCAACACCGGGGAGCTGTTTTTT.

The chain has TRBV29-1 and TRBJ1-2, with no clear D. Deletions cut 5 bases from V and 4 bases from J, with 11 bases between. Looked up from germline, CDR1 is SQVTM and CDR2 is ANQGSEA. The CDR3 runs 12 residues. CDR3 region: CSVYQNSYGYTF. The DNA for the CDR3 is TGCAGCGTTTATCAGAACAGCTATGGCTACACCTTC.

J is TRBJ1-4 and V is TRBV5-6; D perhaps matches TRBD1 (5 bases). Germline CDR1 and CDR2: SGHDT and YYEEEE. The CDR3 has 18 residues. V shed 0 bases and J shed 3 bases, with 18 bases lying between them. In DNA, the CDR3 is TGTGCCAGCAGCTTGGCAGGGTATAGAAGCGGGGCTAATGAAAAACTGTTTTTT. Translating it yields CASSLAGYRSGANEKLFF.

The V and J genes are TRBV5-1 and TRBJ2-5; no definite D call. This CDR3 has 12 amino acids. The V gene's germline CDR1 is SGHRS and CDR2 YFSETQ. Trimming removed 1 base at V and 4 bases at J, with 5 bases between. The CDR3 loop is CASSLSLETQYF. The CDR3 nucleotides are TGCGCCAGCAGCTTGTCCTTAGAGACCCAGTACTTC.

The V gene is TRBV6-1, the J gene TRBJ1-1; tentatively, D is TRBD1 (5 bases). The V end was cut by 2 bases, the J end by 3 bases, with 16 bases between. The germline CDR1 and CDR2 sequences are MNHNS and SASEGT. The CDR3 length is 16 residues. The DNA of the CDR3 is TGTGCCAGCAGTGAAAGGGCCTGGGGGGGGTACACTGAAGCTTTCTTT. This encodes CASSERAWGGYTEAFF.

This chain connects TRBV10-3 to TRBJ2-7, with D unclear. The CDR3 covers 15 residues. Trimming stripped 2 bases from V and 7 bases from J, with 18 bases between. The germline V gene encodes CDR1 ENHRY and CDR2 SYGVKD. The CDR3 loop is CAISEDRPLLGEQYF. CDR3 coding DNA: TGTGCCATCAGTGAGGACCGACCTCTCCTAGGTGAGCAGTACTTC.

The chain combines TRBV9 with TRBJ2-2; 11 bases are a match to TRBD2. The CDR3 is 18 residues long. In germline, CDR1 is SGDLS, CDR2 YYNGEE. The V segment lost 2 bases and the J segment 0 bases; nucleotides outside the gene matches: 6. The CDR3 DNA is TGTGCCAGCAGCGTCGCGCCGACTAGCGGGACGAACACCGGGGAGCTGTTTTTT. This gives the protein CASSVAPTSGTNTGELFF.

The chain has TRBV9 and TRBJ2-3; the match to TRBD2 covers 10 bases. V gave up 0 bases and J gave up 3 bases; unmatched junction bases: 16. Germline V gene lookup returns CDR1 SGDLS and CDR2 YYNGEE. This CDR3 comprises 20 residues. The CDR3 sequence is CASSVDPEISGRLVTDTQYF. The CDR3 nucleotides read TGTGCCAGCAGCGTAGACCCGGAAATTAGCGGGAGGTTGGTAACAGATACGCAGTATTTT.

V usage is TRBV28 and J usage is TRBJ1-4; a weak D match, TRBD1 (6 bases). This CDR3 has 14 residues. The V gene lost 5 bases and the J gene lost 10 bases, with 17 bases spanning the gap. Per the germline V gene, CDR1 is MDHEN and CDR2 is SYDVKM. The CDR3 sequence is CASSNGQSRGKLFF. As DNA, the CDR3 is TGTGCCAGCAGTAACGGACAGTCCAGGGGAAAACTGTTTTTT.

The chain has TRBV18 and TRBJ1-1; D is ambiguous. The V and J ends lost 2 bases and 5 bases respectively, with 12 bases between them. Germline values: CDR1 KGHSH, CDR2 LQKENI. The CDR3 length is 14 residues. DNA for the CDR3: TGTGCCAGCTCACCAAATACGGGCGGGACTGAAGCTTTCTTT. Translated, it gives CASSPNTGGTEAFF.

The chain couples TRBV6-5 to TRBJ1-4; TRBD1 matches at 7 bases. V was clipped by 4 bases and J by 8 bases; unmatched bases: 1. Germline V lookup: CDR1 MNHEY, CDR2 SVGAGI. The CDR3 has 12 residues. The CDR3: CASSSTGEKLFF. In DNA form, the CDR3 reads TGTGCCAGCAGTTCGACAGGGGAAAAACTGTTTTTT.

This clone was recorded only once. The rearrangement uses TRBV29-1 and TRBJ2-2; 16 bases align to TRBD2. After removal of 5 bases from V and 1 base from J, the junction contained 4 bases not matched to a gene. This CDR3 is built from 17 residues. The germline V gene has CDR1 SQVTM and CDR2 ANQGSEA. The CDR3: CSVLGTSGRGNTGELFF. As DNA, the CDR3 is TGCAGCGTTCTCGGGACTAGCGGGAGGGGGAACACCGGGGAGCTGTTTTTT.

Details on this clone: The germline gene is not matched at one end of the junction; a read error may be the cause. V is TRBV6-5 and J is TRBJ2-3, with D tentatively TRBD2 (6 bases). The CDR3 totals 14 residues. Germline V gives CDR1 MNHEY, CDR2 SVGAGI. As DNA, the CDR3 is TGTACCAGCAGTTATTCGGGACTCACAGATACGCAGTATTTT. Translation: CTSSYSGLTDTQYF.

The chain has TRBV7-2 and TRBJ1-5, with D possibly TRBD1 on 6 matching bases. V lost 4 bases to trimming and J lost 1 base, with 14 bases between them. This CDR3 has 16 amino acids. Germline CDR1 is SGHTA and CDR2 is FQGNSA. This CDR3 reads CASSSQTGGSNQPQHF. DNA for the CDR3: TGTGCCAGCAGCTCCCAGACAGGTGGGAGCAATCAGCCCCAGCATTTT.

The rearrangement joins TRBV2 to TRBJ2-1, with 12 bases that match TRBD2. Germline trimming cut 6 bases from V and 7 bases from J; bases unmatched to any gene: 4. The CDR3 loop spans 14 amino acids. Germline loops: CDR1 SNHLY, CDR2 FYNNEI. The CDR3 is CASRWTSGMNEQFF. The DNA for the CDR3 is TGTGCCAGCAGATGGACTAGCGGGATGAATGAGCAGTTCTTC.

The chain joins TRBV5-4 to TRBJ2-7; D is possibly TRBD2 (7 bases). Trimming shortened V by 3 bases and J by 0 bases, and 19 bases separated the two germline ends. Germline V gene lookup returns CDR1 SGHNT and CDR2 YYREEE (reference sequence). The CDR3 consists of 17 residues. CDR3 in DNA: TGTGCCAGCAGCTCCCAAGGGAGGGACAAACCCTCCTACGAGCAGTACTTC. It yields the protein CASSSQGRDKPSYEQYF.

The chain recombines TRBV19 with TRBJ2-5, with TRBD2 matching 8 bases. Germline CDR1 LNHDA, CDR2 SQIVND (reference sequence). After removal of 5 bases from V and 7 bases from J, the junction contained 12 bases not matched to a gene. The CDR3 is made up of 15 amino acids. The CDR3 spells CASSDTGTRRVTQYF. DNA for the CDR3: TGTGCCAGTAGTGACACCGGGACTAGACGTGTGACCCAGTACTTC.

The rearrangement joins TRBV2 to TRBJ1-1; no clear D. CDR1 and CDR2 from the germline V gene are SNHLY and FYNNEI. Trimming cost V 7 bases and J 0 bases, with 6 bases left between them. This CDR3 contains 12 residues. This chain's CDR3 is CASTDMNTEAFF. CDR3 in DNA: TGTGCCAGCACAGATATGAACACTGAAGCTTTCTTT.

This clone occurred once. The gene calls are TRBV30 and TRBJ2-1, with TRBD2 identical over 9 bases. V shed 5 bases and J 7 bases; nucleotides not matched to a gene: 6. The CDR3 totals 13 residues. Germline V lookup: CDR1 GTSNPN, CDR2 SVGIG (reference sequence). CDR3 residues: CAWAGLAGNEQFF. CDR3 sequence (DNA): TGTGCCTGGGCTGGGCTAGCGGGAAATGAGCAGTTCTTC.

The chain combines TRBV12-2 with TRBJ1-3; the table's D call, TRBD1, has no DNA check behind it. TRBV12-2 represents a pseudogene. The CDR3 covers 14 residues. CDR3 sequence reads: CASRSDRAGNTIYF. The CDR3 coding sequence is TGTGCAAGTCGCAGTGACAGGGCTGGAAACACCATATATTTT.

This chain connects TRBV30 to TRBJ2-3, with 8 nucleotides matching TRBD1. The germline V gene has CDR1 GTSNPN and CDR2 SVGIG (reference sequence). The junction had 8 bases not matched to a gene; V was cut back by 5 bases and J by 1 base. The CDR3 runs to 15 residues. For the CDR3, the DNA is TGTGCCTGGGAAAAACAGGGGGGAGGCACAGATACGCAGTATTTT. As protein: CAWEKQGGGTDTQYF. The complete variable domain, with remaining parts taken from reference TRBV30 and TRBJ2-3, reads SQTIHQWPATLVQPVGSPLSLECTVEGTSNPNLYWYRQAAGRGLQLLFYSVGIGQISSEVPQNLSASRPQDRQFILSSKKLLLSDSGFYLCAWEKQGGGTDTQYFGPGTRLTVL.

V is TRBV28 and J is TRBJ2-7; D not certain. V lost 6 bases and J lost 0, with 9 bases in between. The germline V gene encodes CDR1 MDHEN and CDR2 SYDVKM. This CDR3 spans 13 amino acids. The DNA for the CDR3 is TGTGCCAGCAGCGGTCTTAGCTCCTACGAGCAGTACTTC. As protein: CASSGLSSYEQYF.

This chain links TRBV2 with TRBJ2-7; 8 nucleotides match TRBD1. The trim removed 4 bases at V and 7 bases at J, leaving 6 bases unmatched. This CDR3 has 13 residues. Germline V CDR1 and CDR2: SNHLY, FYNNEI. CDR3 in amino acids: CASSVGQAREQYF. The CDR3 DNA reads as TGTGCCAGCAGTGTGGGACAGGCAAGGGAGCAGTACTTC.